These 21 T cell receptor beta chains were sequenced from one sample in a study of cytomegalovirus exposure and HLA in healthy donors. PCR involved 60 Vbeta and 13 Jbeta primers. TCRdb's table, derived via immunoSEQ multiplex PCR, lists solely in-frame clones and lacks some. The data contain 150,000 to 200,000 clones, 80% to 85% of them singletons. The sample was PBMCs. The source is a male donor in good health and CMV-seronegative.

J is TRBJ2-3 and V is TRBV5-6; tentative D call: TRBD1 (5 bases). Germline CDR1 SGHDT, CDR2 YYEEEE. The CDR3 runs 15 residues. Trimming shortened V by 6 bases and J by 2 bases, and 16 bases separated the two germline ends. The CDR3 reads CASIKTAWVTDTQYF. For the CDR3, the DNA is TGTGCCAGCATCAAGACAGCTTGGGTCACAGATACGCAGTATTTT.

CDR3 sequence reads: CSLGGGTEAFF. The CDR3 region has the DNA TGCAGTTTAGGGGGGGGCACTGAAGCTTTCTTT. The chain recombines TRBV20-1 with TRBJ1-1, with D perhaps TRBD1 (6 bases). CDR3 length: 11 residues. V shed 8 bases and J shed 4 bases, with 11 bases lying between them. CDR1 is DFQATT, CDR2 SNEGSKA, per germline (reference sequence).

This chain uses TRBV9 with TRBJ1-4; D call uncertain. Germline V gives CDR1 SGDLS, CDR2 YYNGEE. The CDR3 has 11 residues. The V end was cut by 3 bases, the J end by 14 bases, with 11 bases between. The CDR3 sequence is CASSDTRGLFF. The CDR3 region has the DNA TGTGCCAGCAGCGATACCCGAGGTCTGTTTTTT.

The chain recombines TRBV4-1 with TRBJ2-3; D gene unclear. The CDR3 spans 14 residues. Germline V lookup: CDR1 MGHRA, CDR2 YSYEKL. V lost 4 bases and J lost 3, with 11 bases in between. Here the CDR3 reads CASSRSLGTDTQYF. CDR3 bases: TGCGCCAGCAGCCGAAGTCTCGGGACAGATACGCAGTATTTT.

The J gene is TRBJ1-5, the V gene TRBV6-1; D is possibly TRBD1 (5 bases). Germline CDR1 MNHNS, CDR2 SASEGT. V was cut by 6 bases and J by 6 bases, with 18 bases left in between. The CDR3 sequence is 15 residues long. The DNA of the CDR3 is TGTGCCAGCAGCCTGTCCAGGGCCTCCCCTCAGCCCCAGCATTTT. Translating gives CASSLSRASPQPQHF.

J is TRBJ2-2 and V is TRBV5-1, with 13 nucleotides matching TRBD2. Germline V gene data show CDR1 as SGHRS and CDR2 as YFSETQ. Trimming took 7 bases from V and 4 from J; bases not matched to a gene: 4. The CDR3 spans 15 residues. CDR3 amino acids: CASRTSGGRTGELFF. The CDR3 bases are TGCGCCAGCCGGACTAGCGGGGGACGCACCGGGGAGCTGTTTTTT.

The chain couples TRBV7-9 to TRBJ1-4; D uncertain. There are 14 residues in the CDR3. Trimming stripped 1 base from V and 7 bases from J, with 10 bases between. The germline gives CDR1 SEHNR, CDR2 FQNEAQ (reference sequence). The CDR3 loop is CASSLVGFGEKLFF. The CDR3 nucleotides read TGTGCCAGCAGCTTAGTGGGCTTTGGTGAAAAACTGTTTTTT.

V usage is TRBV19 and J usage is TRBJ1-2, with D tentatively TRBD1 (6 bases). Trimming stripped 5 bases from V and 4 bases from J, with 20 bases between. This CDR3 has 16 amino acids. Germline CDR1 is LNHDA and CDR2 is SQIVND (reference sequence). CDR3 nucleotides: TGTGCCAGTAGTGCCTCCGTGGGGGCGCGGGCCTATGGCTACACCTTC. This encodes CASSASVGARAYGYTF. The entire variable domain, with the rest obtained from reference TRBV19 and TRBJ1-2, is as follows: DGGITQSPKYLFRKEGQNVTLSCEQNLNHDAMYWYRQDPGQGLRLIYYSQIVNDFQKGDIAEGYSVSREKKESFPLTVTSAQKNPTAFYLCASSASVGARAYGYTFGSGTRLTVV.

The chain carries TRBV19 and TRBJ1-3, with no clear D. Germline assignment: CDR1 LNHDA and CDR2 SQIVND (reference sequence). This CDR3 has 14 amino acids. Trimming shortened V by 6 bases and J by 4 bases, and 13 bases separated the two germline ends. The CDR3 here is CASSLGNSGNTIYF. The CDR3 DNA is TGTGCCAGTAGCCTCGGTAACTCGGGAAACACCATATATTTT. Complete variable domain (other parts from reference TRBV19 and TRBJ1-3): DGGITQSPKYLFRKEGQNVTLSCEQNLNHDAMYWYRQDPGQGLRLIYYSQIVNDFQKGDIAEGYSVSREKKESFPLTVTSAQKNPTAFYLCASSLGNSGNTIYFGEGSWLTVV.

The chain employs TRBV4-3 and TRBJ2-5; maybe TRBD2 (5 bases). The CDR3 totals 14 residues. Trimming took 2 bases from V and 3 from J, leaving 10 bases between them. Germline loops: CDR1 LGHNA, CDR2 YSLEER. The CDR3 here is CASSQNEGKETQYF. For the CDR3, the DNA is TGCGCCAGCAGCCAAAACGAGGGAAAAGAGACCCAGTACTTC.

The chain uses TRBV4-3 and TRBJ1-1; unclear D gene. Germline CDR1 reads LGHNA; CDR2 reads YSLEER. Trimming shortened V by 0 bases and J by 1 base, and 6 bases separated the two germline ends. The CDR3 runs to 14 residues. CDR3: CASSQERWNTEAFF. The CDR3 DNA is TGCGCCAGCAGCCAAGAGAGGTGGAACACTGAAGCTTTCTTT.

V gene TRBV7-6 combines with J gene TRBJ1-1; D call uncertain. CDR1 is SGHVS and CDR2 is FNYEAQ in the germline V gene. V was cut by 1 base and J by 0 bases, with 15 bases left in between. The CDR3 is 17 residues long. The CDR3 coding sequence is TGTGCCAGCAGCTTAGGACAAGCCAACCGCATGAACACTGAAGCTTTCTTT. This sequence encodes CASSLGQANRMNTEAFF.

There are a few counts of this clone. Other DNA sequences within the sample encode an identical CDR3. The gene calls are TRBV9 and TRBJ2-7, with 7 bases aligning to TRBD1. The CDR3 contains 13 residues. After removal of 4 bases from V and 4 bases from J, the junction contained 5 bases not matched to a gene. The germline V gene has CDR1 SGDLS and CDR2 YYNGEE. In DNA form, the CDR3 reads TGTGCCAGCAGCCCCCGGGACAGTTACGAGCAGTACTTC. Protein product: CASSPRDSYEQYF.

The rearrangement uses TRBV11-3 and TRBJ1-1; 8 nucleotides line up with TRBD1. The length of the CDR3 is 13 residues. J was trimmed by 9 bases and V by 3 bases; bases with no gene match: 6. Germline-derived CDR1 and CDR2 are SGHNT and YENEEA. The CDR3 here is CASSLVTGVKAFF. In DNA form, the CDR3 reads TGTGCCAGCAGCTTGGTGACAGGGGTGAAAGCTTTCTTT.

The rearrangement links TRBV7-9 to TRBJ2-3, with 7 bases fitting TRBD1. Germline loops: CDR1 SEHNR, CDR2 FQNEAQ (reference sequence). Trimming cost V 0 bases and J 6 bases; bases outside gene matches: 15. This CDR3 contains 18 residues. Written as DNA, the CDR3 is TGTGCCAGCAGCTTAGCGAGGGACAGTTCGAGGCGTTTTGATACGCAGTATTTT. Translated: CASSLARDSSRRFDTQYF.

In this sample, this clone turned up a few times. This CDR3 reads CASSLAGQGHGYTF. In DNA form, the CDR3 reads TGTGCCAGCAGCTTAGCGGGGCAGGGGCATGGCTACACCTTC. The genes are TRBV7-2 and TRBJ1-2; weak D call: TRBD1 (6 bases). Germline values: CDR1 SGHTA, CDR2 FQGNSA. CDR3 length: 14 residues. V lost 0 bases and J 6 bases, leaving 11 bases between the germline ends.

This clone has only one observation. This chain uses TRBV30 with TRBJ2-3, with D perhaps matching TRBD1 (5 bases). Germline CDR1 and CDR2: GTSNPN and SVGIG (reference sequence). The ends were cut back, 1 base at V and 6 bases at J, with 11 bases in the middle. The CDR3 has 13 amino acids. The CDR3: CAWSGAGPDTQYF. The CDR3 nucleotides read TGTGCCTGGAGTGGGGCAGGGCCCGATACGCAGTATTTT.

In nucleotides, the CDR3 is TGCAGCGTTGTGGCAAGCGGGGGTGAGACCCAGTACTTC. Translation: CSVVASGGETQYF. The chain uses TRBV29-1 and TRBJ2-5; 8 bases agree with TRBD2. This CDR3 is built from 13 residues. Germline V gene sequence: CDR1 SQVTM, CDR2 ANQGSEA. J lost 5 bases, V lost 4 bases, and 6 bases had no gene match. The full variable domain, completed using reference TRBV29-1 and TRBJ2-5, is SAVISQKPSRDICQRGTSLTIQCQVDSQVTMMFWYRQQPGQSLTLIATANQGSEATYESGFVIDKFPISRPNLTFSTLTVSNMSPEDSSIYLCSVVASGGETQYFGPGTRLLVL.

The V and J genes are TRBV11-3 and TRBJ2-1; the D is unclear. The CDR3 sequence is 13 residues long. V gave up 3 bases and J gave up 7 bases, with 10 bases separating them. CDR1 is SGHNT and CDR2 is YENEEA in the germline V gene. The CDR3 DNA follows: TGTGCCAGCAGCTTCCCGGGTAGTAATGAGCAGTTCTTC. Encoded protein: CASSFPGSNEQFF.

The V call is TRBV7-2, the J call TRBJ2-7; D call uncertain. The CDR3 runs 16 residues. Trimming cost V 2 bases and J 2 bases, with 16 bases left between them. CDR1 and CDR2 (germline): SGHTA, FQGNSA. In DNA form, the CDR3 reads TGTGCCAGCAGCTTAAGCCCGGGTCCCGGTGCCTACGAGCAGTACTTC. Translated, it gives CASSLSPGPGAYEQYF.

The chain recombines TRBV5-1 with TRBJ1-6, with TRBD1 matching 8 bases. Trimming at V came to 2 bases and at J to 7 bases, leaving 5 bases not matched to a gene. Per the germline V gene, CDR1 is SGHRS and CDR2 is YFSETQ. The CDR3 is 15 residues long. CDR3 amino acids: CASSLEGQVNSPLHF. The CDR3 DNA follows: TGCGCCAGCAGCTTAGAGGGACAGGTGAATTCACCCCTCCACTTT.